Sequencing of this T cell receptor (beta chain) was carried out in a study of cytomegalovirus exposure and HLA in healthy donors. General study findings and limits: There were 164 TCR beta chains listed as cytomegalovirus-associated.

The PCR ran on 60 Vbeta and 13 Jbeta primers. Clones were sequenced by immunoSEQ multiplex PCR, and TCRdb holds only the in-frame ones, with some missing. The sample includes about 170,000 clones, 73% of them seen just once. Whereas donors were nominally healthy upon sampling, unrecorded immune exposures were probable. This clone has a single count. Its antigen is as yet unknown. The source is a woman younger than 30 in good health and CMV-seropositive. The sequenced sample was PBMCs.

In DNA form, the CDR3 reads TGTGCCAGCAGCTTAGAGAGGGGGCCTCCATACGAGCAGTACTTC. This encodes CASSLERGPPYEQYF. V gene TRBV11-2 combines with J gene TRBJ2-7; 7 bases are a match to TRBD1. Germline V gene data show CDR1 as SGHAT and CDR2 as FQNNGV. The CDR3 extends over 15 amino acids. V was clipped by 0 bases and J by 4 bases; unmatched bases: 6.